The TCR beta chain under discussion was sequenced for a study of CD8+ T cells in alopecia areata. This clone showed up just once. Its target is unknown. Study findings and constraints: A large proportion of expanded lesional clones were detected persisting in scalp and blood during tofacitinib. In scalp samples, resident alphabeta T cells of normal skin are also sequenced.

V shed 1 base and J shed 11 bases, with 8 bases lying between them. This CDR3 spans 11 amino acids. The germline V gene has CDR1 SEHNR and CDR2 FQNEAQ (reference sequence). cDNA prepared by RNA extraction and subsequent reverse transcription served as the template for sequencing. Only in-frame clones appear in the TCRdb table, and some are missing; sequencing was by immunoSEQ multiplex PCR. The table shows over 70,000 clones, with 60% to 70% occurring only once. Treatment noted: oral pan-JAK inhibitor, 5-10 mg twice daily. This TCR derives from a human donor with alopecia areata. The chain is built from TRBV7-9 and TRBJ1-1; D remains ambiguous. The source material was CD8+ T cells sorted from blood, sampled at week 24, from a patient treated with tofacitinib. The CDR3 DNA reads as TGTGCCAGCAGCTTAGGCGAACGGGCTTTCTTT. Protein product: CASSLGERAFF.